The text below deals with one T cell receptor (beta chain). The CDR3 consists of 13 residues. V was trimmed by 6 bases and J by 6 bases, leaving 15 bases between them. Produced via immunoSEQ multiplex PCR; TCRdb's table is partial and in-frame only. Seen here are around 200,000 clones, around 81% observed once, and the top ten hold less than 7%. This sample was included in a study of blood T cell repertoires in COVID-19. The sequenced sample consisted of peripheral blood. This sequence was found in a woman in her 70s with acute or convalescent COVID-19. The chain links TRBV12-3 or TRBV12-4 to TRBJ2-7, with D tentatively TRBD2 (5 bases). CDR3 sequence: CASRHAGGTEQYF. CDR3 DNA: TGTGCCAGCAGGCATGCGGGCGGAACCGAGCAGTACTTC.